These 7 T cell receptor beta chains originate from one sample sequenced in a study of T-cell reconstitution after alpha-beta-depleted transplantation in children. Unique molecular identifiers were incorporated into the prepared TCRbeta library. TCRdb redid the calling of the PCR reads with MiXCR, one entry per CDR3 protein. The sample yields 780,000 or so distinct CDR3 sequences, roughly 15% seen once. This sample comprised PBMCs, mostly from graft donor cells, obtained 360 days after TCRalphabeta/CD19-depleted stem cell transplant. The receptor source for this set is a male patient younger than 18 who had a stem cell transplant for acute lymphoblastic leukemia, so the T cells may come from the graft donor.

The chain carries TRBV3-1 and TRBJ2-2; a weak D match, TRBD1 (5 bases). Trimming left V 1 base short and J 0 bases short, with 12 bases between. This CDR3 spans 17 amino acids. Germline loops: CDR1 LGHDT, CDR2 YNNKEL (reference sequence). The CDR3 region is CASSQARGRANTGELFF. CDR3 nucleotides: TGTGCCAGCAGCCAAGCTCGCGGCAGGGCGAACACCGGGGAGCTGTTTTTT.

This clonotype was seen only a few times. This CDR3 reads CASSYDRGEDTQYF. The DNA of the CDR3 is TGCGCCAGCAGCTACGACAGGGGTGAGGATACGCAGTATTTT. The chain employs TRBV5-1 and TRBJ2-3; the match to TRBD1 covers 8 bases. The CDR3 consists of 14 residues. V gave up 3 bases and J gave up 6 bases; unmatched junction bases: 6. CDR1 is SGHRS and CDR2 is YFSETQ in the germline V gene. Variable domain in full (rest from reference TRBV5-1 and TRBJ2-3): KAGVTQTPRYLIKTRGQQVTLSCSPISGHRSVSWYQQTPGQGLQFLFEYFSETQRNKGNFPGRFSGRQFSNSRSEMNVSTLELGDSALYLCASSYDRGEDTQYFGPGTRLTVL.

This clonotype has only a few counts. The chain recombines TRBV18 with TRBJ2-2; tentative D call: TRBD1 (6 bases). The CDR3 spans 17 residues. Trimming took 2 bases from V and 6 from J, leaving 19 bases between them. Germline V gene data show CDR1 as KGHSH and CDR2 as LQKENI. This chain's CDR3 is CASSPKVVRQGSGELFF. Here the CDR3 DNA reads TGTGCCAGCTCACCAAAGGTCGTTCGGCAGGGGTCCGGGGAGCTGTTTTTT.

The V call is TRBV6-5, the J call TRBJ2-2; D is uncertain. The germline V and J ends were trimmed by 2 bases and 6 bases, with 7 bases remaining between them. The length of the CDR3 is 13 residues. Germline CDR1 and CDR2: MNHEY and SVGAGI. The DNA for the CDR3 is TGTGCCAGCAGTTACGATCCTGCCGGGGAGCTGTTTTTT. Translating it yields CASSYDPAGELFF.

This clonotype was seen only a few times. The chain carries TRBV20-1 and TRBJ2-1; tentative D call: TRBD1 (6 bases). CDR1 is DFQATT, CDR2 SNEGSKA, per germline (reference sequence). CDR3 size: 11 residues. Between the trimmed V and J ends, which lost 5 bases and 8 bases, there was a span of 10 bases. This CDR3 is CSAWGLDEQFF. The CDR3 nucleotides are TGCAGTGCTTGGGGGCTGGATGAGCAGTTCTTC.

This clonotype was seen repeatedly, ten times or more. The genes are TRBV10-3 and TRBJ2-5; TRBD2 matches at 8 bases. V shed 2 bases and J 5 bases; nucleotides not matched to a gene: 4. The CDR3 is 14 residues long. Germline V lookup: CDR1 ENHRY, CDR2 SYGVKD. The CDR3 region has the DNA TGTGCCATCAGTGAGACTAGCGGTCGGGAGACCCAGTACTTC. Translating gives CAISETSGRETQYF.

V usage is TRBV4-1 and J usage is TRBJ2-7, with 11 bases that match TRBD2. V was clipped by 4 bases and J by 3 bases; unmatched bases: 8. CDR1 is MGHRA, CDR2 YSYEKL, per germline. The CDR3 has 16 amino acids. As DNA, the CDR3 is TGCGCCAGCAGCCTGTTTCCGGGACTAGCGGACTACGAGCAGTACTTC. Translating it yields CASSLFPGLADYEQYF.